Below are 8 T cell receptor beta chains sequenced from a single sample in a study of T cell changes during pregnancy in multiple sclerosis. Sequencing was performed with immunoSEQ multiplex PCR; in TCRdb, only in-frame clones are kept and a portion is missing. The data show some 57,000 clones, over 80% seen once. The sample in question was CD4+ T cells from peripheral blood mononuclear cells, obtained in the first trimester of pregnancy. The receptors were sampled from a female donor with multiple sclerosis, enrolled in a pregnancy study.

As for this clone: Within the sample, other DNA sequences also encode this same CDR3. The rearrangement uses TRBV9 and TRBJ1-2; D may be TRBD1 (5 bases). Germline lookup yields CDR1 SGDLS and CDR2 YYNGEE. Trimming pared 0 bases from V and 3 bases from J, leaving 9 bases between. This CDR3 contains 14 residues. The CDR3 reads CASSVDGGDYGYTF. CDR3 nucleotide sequence: TGTGCCAGCAGCGTAGACGGGGGAGACTATGGCTACACCTTC.

As to this clone: Other DNA sequences from this sample encode an identical CDR3 as well. The V gene is TRBV30, the J gene TRBJ1-1; 7 nucleotides line up with TRBD1. The CDR3 is 13 residues long. Germline lookup yields CDR1 GTSNPN and CDR2 SVGIG (reference sequence). With V trimmed by 1 base and J by 8 bases, 7 bases remained unmatched. The CDR3 nucleotides read TGTGCCTGGAGTGAGGGGGCGATGCGCGAAGCTTTCTTT. Protein: CAWSEGAMREAFF.

V gene TRBV7-2 combines with J gene TRBJ2-3; TRBD2 matches 15 bases. The CDR3 sequence is 19 residues long. The trim removed 4 bases at V and 2 bases at J, leaving 10 bases unmatched. Per the germline V gene, CDR1 is SGHTA and CDR2 is FQGNSA. CDR3 nucleotides: TGTGCCAGCAGCTGGCCGGGACTAGCGGGGGGCTCCCCCACAGATACGCAGTATTTT. This codes for CASSWPGLAGGSPTDTQYF.

In this sample, this clone turned up once. This rearrangement joins TRBV19 to TRBJ1-2; 7 bases are shared with TRBD1. Per germline, CDR1 LNHDA and CDR2 SQIVND (reference sequence). There are 13 residues in the CDR3. V shed 6 bases, J shed 7 bases, and the junction held 8 bases outside the gene matches. CDR3: CASRMTGTAGYTF. The CDR3 DNA reads TGTGCCAGTAGGATGACAGGGACCGCTGGCTACACCTTC.

The rearrangement uses TRBV7-9 and TRBJ2-3; 14 bases agree with TRBD2. V shed 2 bases and J 4 bases; nucleotides not matched to a gene: 8. Germline CDR1 SEHNR, CDR2 FQNEAQ (reference sequence). The CDR3 runs 18 residues. The CDR3, as DNA: TGTGCCAGCAGCTTACCCCCCCGACTAGCGGGGGGGGCAGATACGCAGTATTTT. Its protein is CASSLPPRLAGGADTQYF.

The chain has TRBV9 and TRBJ2-5; D is possibly TRBD2 (6 bases). The CDR3 totals 14 residues. Looked up from germline, CDR1 is SGDLS and CDR2 is YYNGEE. The V and J ends lost 3 bases and 1 base respectively, with 10 bases between them. In DNA form, the CDR3 reads TGTGCCAGCAGCGCCGGGACTCGCCAAGAGACCCAGTACTTC. It yields the protein CASSAGTRQETQYF.

This clone was detected once. The V call is TRBV28, the J call TRBJ1-1; D gene uncertain. This CDR3 has 15 residues. Germline V gene data show CDR1 as MDHEN and CDR2 as SYDVKM. Trimming shortened V by 8 bases and J by 2 bases, and 18 bases separated the two germline ends. CDR3: CASFPAVAGNTEAFF. The CDR3 DNA sequence: TGTGCCAGCTTTCCCGCCGTGGCAGGCAACACTGAAGCTTTCTTT. The full variable domain, with the rest looked up from reference TRBV28 and TRBJ1-1, is DVKVTQSSRYLVKRTGEKVFLECVQDMDHENMFWYRQDPGLGLRLIYFSYDVKMKEKGDIPEGYSVSREKKERFSLILESASTNQTSMYLCASFPAVAGNTEAFFGQGTRLTVV.

This chain connects TRBV7-2 to TRBJ2-7; a possible D gene is TRBD2 (7 bases). V was pared by 9 bases and J by 3 bases, with 18 bases between. The CDR3 extends over 14 amino acids. CDR1 and CDR2 (germline): SGHTA, FQGNSA. The CDR3 sequence: CASKGGGAGYEQYF. The CDR3 bases are TGTGCCAGTAAGGGGGGGGGCGCTGGCTACGAGCAGTACTTC.